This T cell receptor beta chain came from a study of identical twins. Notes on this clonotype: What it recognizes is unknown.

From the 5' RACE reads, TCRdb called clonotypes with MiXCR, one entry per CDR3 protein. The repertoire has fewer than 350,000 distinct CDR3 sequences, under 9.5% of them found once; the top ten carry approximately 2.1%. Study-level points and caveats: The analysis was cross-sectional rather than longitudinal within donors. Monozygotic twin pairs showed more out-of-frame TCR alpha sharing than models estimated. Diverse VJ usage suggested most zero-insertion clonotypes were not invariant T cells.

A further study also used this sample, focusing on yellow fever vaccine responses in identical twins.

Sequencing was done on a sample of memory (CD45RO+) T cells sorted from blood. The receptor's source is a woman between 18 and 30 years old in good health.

As DNA, the CDR3 is TGTGCCAGCAGCGAGTGGACGGTAGCGGGAGTTTCACTCTCTGGGGCCAACGTCCTGACTTTC. It encodes CASSEWTVAGVSLSGANVLTF. V usage is TRBV5-6 and J usage is TRBJ2-6; TRBD2 matches at 9 bases. Looked up from germline, CDR1 is SGHDT and CDR2 is YYEEEE. The length of the CDR3 is 21 residues. Trimming removed 4 bases from V and 0 bases from J; junction bases left unmatched: 17.